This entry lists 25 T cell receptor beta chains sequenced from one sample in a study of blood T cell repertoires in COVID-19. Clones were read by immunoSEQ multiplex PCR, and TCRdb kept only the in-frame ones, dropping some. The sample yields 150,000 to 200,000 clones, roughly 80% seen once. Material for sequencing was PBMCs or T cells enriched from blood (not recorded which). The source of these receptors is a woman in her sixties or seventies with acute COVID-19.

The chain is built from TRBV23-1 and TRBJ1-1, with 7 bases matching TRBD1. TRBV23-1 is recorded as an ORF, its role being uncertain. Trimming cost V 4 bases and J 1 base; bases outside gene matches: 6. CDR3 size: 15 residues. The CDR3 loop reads CASSPLTGTNTEAFF. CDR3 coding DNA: TGCGCCAGCAGTCCCCTGACAGGGACGAACACTGAAGCTTTCTTT.

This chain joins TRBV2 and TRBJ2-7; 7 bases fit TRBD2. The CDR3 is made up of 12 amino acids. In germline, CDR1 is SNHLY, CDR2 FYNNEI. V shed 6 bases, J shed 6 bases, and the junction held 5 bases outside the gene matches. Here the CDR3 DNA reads TGTGCCAGCAGGGGACTATCTACCGAGCAGTACTTC. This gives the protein CASRGLSTEQYF.

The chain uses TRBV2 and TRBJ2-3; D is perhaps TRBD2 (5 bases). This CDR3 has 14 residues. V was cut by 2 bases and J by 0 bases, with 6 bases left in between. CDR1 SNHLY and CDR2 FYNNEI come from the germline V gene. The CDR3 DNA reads TGTGCCAGCAGTGAAACGGGGAGCACAGATACGCAGTATTTT. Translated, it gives CASSETGSTDTQYF.

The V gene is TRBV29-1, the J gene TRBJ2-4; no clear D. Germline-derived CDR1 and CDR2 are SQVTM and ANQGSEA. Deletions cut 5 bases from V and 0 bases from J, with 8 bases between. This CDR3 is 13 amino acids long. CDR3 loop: CSVSLGAKNIQYF. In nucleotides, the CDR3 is TGCAGCGTTAGTCTAGGAGCCAAAAACATTCAGTACTTC.

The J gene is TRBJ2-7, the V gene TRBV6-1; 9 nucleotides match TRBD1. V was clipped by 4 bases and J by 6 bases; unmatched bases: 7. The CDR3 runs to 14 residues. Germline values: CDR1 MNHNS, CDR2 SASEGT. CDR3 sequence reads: CASSAGQGTGEQYF. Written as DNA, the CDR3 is TGTGCCAGCAGTGCGGGACAGGGAACGGGCGAGCAGTACTTC.

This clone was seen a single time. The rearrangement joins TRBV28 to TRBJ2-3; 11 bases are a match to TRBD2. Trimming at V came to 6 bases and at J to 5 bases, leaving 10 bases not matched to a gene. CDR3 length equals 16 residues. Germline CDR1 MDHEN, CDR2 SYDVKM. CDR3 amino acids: CASSLEVAGGQDTQYF. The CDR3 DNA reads TGTGCCAGCAGCCTAGAGGTAGCGGGGGGGCAAGATACGCAGTATTTT. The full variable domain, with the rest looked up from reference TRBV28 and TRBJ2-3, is DVKVTQSSRYLVKRTGEKVFLECVQDMDHENMFWYRQDPGLGLRLIYFSYDVKMKEKGDIPEGYSVSREKKERFSLILESASTNQTSMYLCASSLEVAGGQDTQYFGPGTRLTVL.

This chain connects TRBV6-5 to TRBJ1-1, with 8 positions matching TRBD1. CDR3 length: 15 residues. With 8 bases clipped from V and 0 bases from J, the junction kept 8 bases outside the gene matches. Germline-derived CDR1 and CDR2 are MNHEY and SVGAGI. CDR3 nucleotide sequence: TGTGCCAGCGACCGACAGGGGAGGATGAACACTGAAGCTTTCTTT. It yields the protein CASDRQGRMNTEAFF.

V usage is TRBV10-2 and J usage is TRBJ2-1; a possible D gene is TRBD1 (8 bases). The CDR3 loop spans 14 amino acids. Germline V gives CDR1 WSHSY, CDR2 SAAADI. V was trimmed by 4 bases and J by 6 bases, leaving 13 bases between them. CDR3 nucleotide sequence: TGCGCCAGCAGTGGGACAGGGAGGGGCAATGAGCAGTTCTTC. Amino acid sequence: CASSGTGRGNEQFF.

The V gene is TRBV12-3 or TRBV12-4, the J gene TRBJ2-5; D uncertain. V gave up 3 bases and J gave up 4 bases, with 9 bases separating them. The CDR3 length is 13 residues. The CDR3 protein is CASSFGEIETQYF. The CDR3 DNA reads TGTGCCAGCAGTTTCGGTGAGATAGAGACCCAGTACTTC.

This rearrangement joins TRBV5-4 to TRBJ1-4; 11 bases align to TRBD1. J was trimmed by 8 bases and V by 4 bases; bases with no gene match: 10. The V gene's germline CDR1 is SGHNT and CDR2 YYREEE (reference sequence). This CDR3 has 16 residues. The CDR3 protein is CASSPGTGGFKEKLFF. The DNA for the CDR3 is TGTGCCAGCAGCCCAGGGACAGGGGGATTTAAAGAAAAACTGTTTTTT.

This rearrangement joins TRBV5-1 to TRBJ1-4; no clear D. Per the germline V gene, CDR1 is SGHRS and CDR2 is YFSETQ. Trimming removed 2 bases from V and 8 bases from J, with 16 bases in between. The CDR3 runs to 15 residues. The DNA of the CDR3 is TGCGCCAGCAGCTTAATGCGGGCAGAGGGAGAAAAACTGTTTTTT. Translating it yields CASSLMRAEGEKLFF. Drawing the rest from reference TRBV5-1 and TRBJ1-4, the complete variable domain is KAGVTQTPRYLIKTRGQQVTLSCSPISGHRSVSWYQQTPGQGLQFLFEYFSETQRNKGNFPGRFSGRQFSNSRSEMNVSTLELGDSALYLCASSLMRAEGEKLFFGSGTQLSVL.

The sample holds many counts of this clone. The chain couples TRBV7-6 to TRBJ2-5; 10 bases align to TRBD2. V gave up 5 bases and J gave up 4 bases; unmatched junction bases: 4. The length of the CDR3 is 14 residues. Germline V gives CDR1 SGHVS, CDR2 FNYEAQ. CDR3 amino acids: CASSPSGSTETQYF. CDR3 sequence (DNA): TGTGCCAGCAGCCCTAGCGGGAGCACAGAGACCCAGTACTTC.

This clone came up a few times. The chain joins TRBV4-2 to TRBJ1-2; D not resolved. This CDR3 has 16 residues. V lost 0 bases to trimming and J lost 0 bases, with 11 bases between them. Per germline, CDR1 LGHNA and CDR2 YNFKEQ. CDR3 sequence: CASSQDPRDTNYGYTF. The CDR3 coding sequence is TGTGCCAGCAGCCAAGACCCGAGGGATACTAACTATGGCTACACCTTC.

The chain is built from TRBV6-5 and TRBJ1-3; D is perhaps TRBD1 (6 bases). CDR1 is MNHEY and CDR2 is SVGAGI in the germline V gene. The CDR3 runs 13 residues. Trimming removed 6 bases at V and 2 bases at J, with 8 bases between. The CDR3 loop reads CASRGGAGNTIYF. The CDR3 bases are TGTGCCAGCAGAGGGGGGGCTGGAAACACCATATATTTT.

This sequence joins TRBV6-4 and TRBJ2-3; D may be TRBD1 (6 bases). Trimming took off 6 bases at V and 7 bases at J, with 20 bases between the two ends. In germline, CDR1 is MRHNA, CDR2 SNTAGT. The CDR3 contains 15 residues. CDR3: CASRPNGGAGNTQYF. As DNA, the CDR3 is TGTGCCAGCAGGCCAAATGGGGGCGCAGGAAATACGCAGTATTTT.

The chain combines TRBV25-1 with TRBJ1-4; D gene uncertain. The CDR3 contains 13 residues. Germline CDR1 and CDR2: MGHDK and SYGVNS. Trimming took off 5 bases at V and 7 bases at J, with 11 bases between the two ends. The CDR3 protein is CASSPRSGEKLFF. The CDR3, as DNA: TGTGCCAGCAGTCCCAGGTCCGGTGAAAAACTGTTTTTT.

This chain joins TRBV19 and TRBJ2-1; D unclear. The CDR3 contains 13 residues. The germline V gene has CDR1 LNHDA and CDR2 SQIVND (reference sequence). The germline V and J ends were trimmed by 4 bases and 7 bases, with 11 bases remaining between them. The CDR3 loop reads CASSRVEINEQFF. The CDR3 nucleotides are TGTGCCAGTAGTAGGGTGGAGATAAATGAGCAGTTCTTC.

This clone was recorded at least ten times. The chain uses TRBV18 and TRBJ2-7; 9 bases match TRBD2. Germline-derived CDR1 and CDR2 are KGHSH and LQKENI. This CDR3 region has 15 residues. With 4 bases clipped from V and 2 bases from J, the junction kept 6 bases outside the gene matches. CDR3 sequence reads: CASSRLASGTYEQYV. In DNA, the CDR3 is TGTGCCAGCTCACGACTCGCTAGCGGGACCTACGAGCAGTACGTC.

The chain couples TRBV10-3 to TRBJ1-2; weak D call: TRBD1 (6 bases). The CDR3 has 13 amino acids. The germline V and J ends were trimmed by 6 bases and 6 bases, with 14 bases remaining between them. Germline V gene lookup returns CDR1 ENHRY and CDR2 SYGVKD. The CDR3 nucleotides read TGTGCCATCAGACCACAGGGCTTGGATGGCTACACCTTC. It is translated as CAIRPQGLDGYTF.

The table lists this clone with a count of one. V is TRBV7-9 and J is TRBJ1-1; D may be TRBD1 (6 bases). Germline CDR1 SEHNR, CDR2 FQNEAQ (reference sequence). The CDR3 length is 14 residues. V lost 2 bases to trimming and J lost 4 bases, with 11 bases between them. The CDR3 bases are TGTGCCAGCAGCTTAAAAACAGGGTTCACTGAAGCTTTCTTT. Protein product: CASSLKTGFTEAFF.

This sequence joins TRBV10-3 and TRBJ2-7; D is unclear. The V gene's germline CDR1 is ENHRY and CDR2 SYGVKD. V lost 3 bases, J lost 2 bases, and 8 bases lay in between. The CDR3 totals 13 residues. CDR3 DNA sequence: TGTGCCATCAGTGACGGTCAAACCTACGAGCAGTACTTC. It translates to CAISDGQTYEQYF.

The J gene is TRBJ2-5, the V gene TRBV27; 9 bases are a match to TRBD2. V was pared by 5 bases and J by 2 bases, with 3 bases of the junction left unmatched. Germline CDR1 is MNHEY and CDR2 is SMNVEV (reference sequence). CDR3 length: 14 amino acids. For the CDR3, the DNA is TGTGCCAGCAGTCTAGCGGGGATTCAAGAGACCCAGTACTTC. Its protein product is CASSLAGIQETQYF.

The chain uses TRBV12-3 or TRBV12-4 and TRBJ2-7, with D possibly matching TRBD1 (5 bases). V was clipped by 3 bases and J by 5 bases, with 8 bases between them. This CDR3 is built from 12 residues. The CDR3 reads CASSLGPHEQYV. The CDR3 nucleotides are TGTGCCAGCAGTTTGGGGCCCCACGAGCAGTACGTC.

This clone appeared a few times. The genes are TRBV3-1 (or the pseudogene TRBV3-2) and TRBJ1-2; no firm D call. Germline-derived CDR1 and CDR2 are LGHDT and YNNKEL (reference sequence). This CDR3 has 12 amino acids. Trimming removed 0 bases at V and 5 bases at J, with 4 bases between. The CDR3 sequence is CASSQDNYGYTF. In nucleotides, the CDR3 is TGTGCCAGCAGCCAAGATAATTATGGCTACACCTTC.

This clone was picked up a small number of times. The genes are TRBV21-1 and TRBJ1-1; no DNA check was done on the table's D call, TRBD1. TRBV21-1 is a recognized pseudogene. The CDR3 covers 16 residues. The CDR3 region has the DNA TGTGCCAGCAGCTCCCCCTCCCGGGACAGGAACACTGAAGCTTTCTTT. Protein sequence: CASSSPSRDRNTEAFF.